This T cell receptor (beta chain) was captured by sequencing in a study of T-cell reconstitution after alpha-beta-depleted transplantation in children. Notes on the study in general: From surviving recipient T cells and thymic progenitors came the high day-60 TCRbeta diversity observed in some patients. T-cell numbers and diversity one year post-transplant derived largely from freshly generated T cells.

Preparing the TCRbeta library involved the use of unique molecular identifiers. MiXCR was run by TCRdb on the PCR reads, yielding one entry per CDR3 protein. The repertoire holds about 420,000 distinct CDR3 sequences, with roughly 15% as singletons. In its sample, this clonotype was seen a few times. Its antigen is not known. This CDR3 is 15 amino acids long. With 5 bases removed from V and 0 bases from J, the gap between germline ends came to 12 bases. This chain connects TRBV12-3 or TRBV12-4 to TRBJ2-3; possibly TRBD2 for D (5 bases). Sequenced material: PBMCs, mostly from graft donor cells, taken 360 days after TCRalphabeta/CD19-depleted stem cell transplant. The sequence came from a boy younger than two who had a stem cell transplant for Wiskott-Aldrich syndrome, so the T cells may come from the graft donor. The CDR3 loop is CASSLGRASTDTQYF. In DNA, the CDR3 is TGTGCCAGCAGTCTCGGGCGGGCTAGCACAGATACGCAGTATTTT.